This T cell receptor (beta chain) was identified during a study of metastatic and nonmetastatic thyroid tumors. Across the whole study: Peripheral blood and tumor or nodule samples from malignant and benign thyroid patients were compared.

This CDR3 has 13 residues. V dropped 5 bases and J dropped 8; count of bases not matched to a gene: 5. Each patient came to thyroid surgery without any prior treatment (of any kind). Ten or more counts support this clone. The target antigen is unknown. A much larger clonotype is one base distant, so this may be a read error. Other DNA sequences in the sample encode the same CDR3. Through MiXCR, TCRdb re-clonotyped the PCR reads. The sample shows 20,000 to 25,000 clones, 15% to 19% of them seen only once. Overall study results and limits: The study reportedly found significantly higher TCR beta diversity in malignant thyroid tumors than benign nodules, in blood and tumor.

The clonotype comes from a female donor with papillary thyroid cancer or a benign thyroid nodule (not recorded which). Some clones in this sample may be carry-over from other donors' samples. The V gene is TRBV12-3 or TRBV12-4, the J gene TRBJ1-4, with 7 bases identical to TRBD1. The sequenced sample consisted of blood. CDR3 sequence reads: CASSLEGAEKLFF. The CDR3 DNA reads TGTGCCAGCAGTCTGGAGGGGGCCGAAAAACTGTTTTTT.